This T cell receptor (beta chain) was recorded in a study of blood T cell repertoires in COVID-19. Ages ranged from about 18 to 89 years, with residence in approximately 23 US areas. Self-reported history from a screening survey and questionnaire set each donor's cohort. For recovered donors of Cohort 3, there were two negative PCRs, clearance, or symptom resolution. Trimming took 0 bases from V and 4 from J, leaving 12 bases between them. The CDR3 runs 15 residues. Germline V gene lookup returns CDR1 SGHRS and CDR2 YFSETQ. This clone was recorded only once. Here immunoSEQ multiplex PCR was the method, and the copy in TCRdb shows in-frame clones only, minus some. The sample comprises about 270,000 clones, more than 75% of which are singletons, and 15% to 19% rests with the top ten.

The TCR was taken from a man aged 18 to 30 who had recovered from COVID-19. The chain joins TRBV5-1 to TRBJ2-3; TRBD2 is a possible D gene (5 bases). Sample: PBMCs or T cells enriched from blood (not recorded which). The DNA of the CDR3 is TGCGCCAGCAGCTTGGCTTTGGGAGTGGCAGATACGCAGTATTTT. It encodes CASSLALGVADTQYF. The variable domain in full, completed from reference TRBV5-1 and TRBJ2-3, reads KAGVTQTPRYLIKTRGQQVTLSCSPISGHRSVSWYQQTPGQGLQFLFEYFSETQRNKGNFPGRFSGRQFSNSRSEMNVSTLELGDSALYLCASSLALGVADTQYFGPGTRLTVL.